This TCR beta chain was found in a study of blood T cell repertoires in COVID-19. Study information: Specimens from acute and convalescent COVID-19 originated in the United States, Italy and Spain.

This clone was found once. The authors' processing: Amplification from reference gene primers served as the basis for estimated nucleated cell counts. Clones were read by immunoSEQ multiplex PCR, and TCRdb kept only the in-frame ones, dropping some. That table furnishes V, J and clone size, whereas the DNA furnished D and trimming. Among about 120,000 clones listed, 79% were seen once. The CDR3 totals 14 residues. From germline, CDR1 is LNHDA and CDR2 SQIVND (reference sequence). The junction had 2 bases not matched to a gene; V was cut back by 3 bases and J by 1 base. Input material: peripheral blood. V gene TRBV19 combines with J gene TRBJ2-5; 7 nucleotides align to TRBD2. The clonotype originates from a man aged 35 to 55 with active or convalescent COVID-19. CDR3 amino acids: CASSMGGGQETQYF. The CDR3 bases are TGTGCCAGTAGTATGGGGGGGGGCCAAGAGACCCAGTACTTC.